The 26 T cell receptor beta chains in this list originate from one sample, sequenced in a study of shared T cell receptors in the human thymus. Libraries were prepared by immunoSEQ multiplex PCR; TCRdb keeps only in-frame clonotypes and omits some of them. This table holds hundreds of thousands of clones, 70% to 90% found once. The sample was also linked to a second study, of human thymus T cells.

Sequencing input: thymocytes. The receptors derive from a boy in the first two years of life with a congenital heart defect.

The genes are TRBV19 and TRBJ2-4; 9 bases align to TRBD1. The trim removed 5 bases at V and 3 bases at J, leaving 14 bases unmatched. Germline loops: CDR1 LNHDA, CDR2 SQIVND (reference sequence). This CDR3 region has 18 residues. CDR3 in DNA: TGTGCCAGTAGTGGGTTCAGGCGGGACAGGGCACTCAAAAACATTCAGTACTTC. Translating it yields CASSGFRRDRALKNIQYF.

The chain recombines TRBV6-4 with TRBJ2-4; 8 bases align to TRBD2. With 5 bases clipped from V and 3 bases from J, the junction kept 12 bases outside the gene matches. CDR3 size: 17 residues. Looked up from germline, CDR1 is MRHNA and CDR2 is SNTAGT. In DNA, the CDR3 is TGTGCCAGCAGTCCACCGAGACTAGCGACTGGCAAAAACATTCAGTACTTC. Protein product: CASSPPRLATGKNIQYF.

The rearrangement uses TRBV10-2 and TRBJ2-7; 10 bases line up with TRBD2. Germline V gives CDR1 WSHSY, CDR2 SAAADI. Trimming removed 0 bases from V and 0 bases from J; junction bases left unmatched: 11. The CDR3 is made up of 19 amino acids. In nucleotides, the CDR3 is TGCGCCAGCAGTGAGTCTAGGGCGGTAGCGGGAGGCTTCTCCTACGAGCAGTACTTC. As protein: CASSESRAVAGGFSYEQYF.

This chain's CDR3 is CASSPTPKGEETQYF. The DNA of the CDR3 is TGTGCCAGTAGCCCCACCCCAAAGGGGGAGGAGACCCAGTACTTC. The chain has TRBV19 and TRBJ2-5, with D maybe TRBD1 (6 bases). The germline V gene encodes CDR1 LNHDA and CDR2 SQIVND (reference sequence). Trimming pared 6 bases from V and 5 bases from J, leaving 19 bases between. This CDR3 is built from 15 residues.

The V call is TRBV21-1, the J call TRBJ2-1; no check of the table's D call, TRBD2, against the DNA was made. TRBV21-1 is designated a pseudogene. The CDR3 covers 15 residues. CDR3 DNA: TGTGCCAGCAGCCTGGGGGACTGCTCCTACAATGAGCAGTTCTTC. Protein sequence: CASSLGDCSYNEQFF.

V is TRBV30 and J is TRBJ1-1, with 7 bases that match TRBD1. The CDR3 runs 12 residues. V lost 3 bases to trimming and J lost 11 bases; unmatched junction nucleotides: 9. CDR1 is GTSNPN and CDR2 is SVGIG in the germline V gene (reference sequence). Written as DNA, the CDR3 is TGTGCCTGGAGCCTTCCGGGACAGACGGCTTTCTTT. Translation: CAWSLPGQTAFF.

CDR3 residues: CASSIPPRRPPYEQYF. In DNA, the CDR3 is TGTGCCAGCAGCATACCCCCCCGGCGGCCCCCTTACGAGCAGTACTTC. This rearrangement joins TRBV7-3 to TRBJ2-7, with unresolved D. Germline loops: CDR1 SGHTA, CDR2 FQGTGA. The germline V and J ends were trimmed by 5 bases and 4 bases, with 21 bases remaining between them. The CDR3 extends over 16 amino acids.

This sequence joins TRBV4-3 and TRBJ2-7, with D maybe TRBD1 (6 bases). V was shortened by 0 bases and J by 1 base, with 7 bases between the two germline ends. CDR3 size: 14 residues. Germline V gene lookup returns CDR1 LGHNA and CDR2 YSLEER. CDR3 sequence: CASSQDTGSYEQYF. The CDR3 region has the DNA TGCGCCAGCAGCCAAGATACAGGGTCCTACGAGCAGTACTTC.

V usage is TRBV2 and J usage is TRBJ1-5; 7 nucleotides align to TRBD1. CDR1 SNHLY and CDR2 FYNNEI come from the germline V gene. The CDR3 is 14 amino acids. Trimming took 6 bases from V and 0 from J; bases not matched to a gene: 2. The CDR3 bases are TGTGCCAGCAGGGACAGGAGTAGCAATCAGCCCCAGCATTTT. It specifies CASRDRSSNQPQHF.

This clone was picked up one time. This chain joins TRBV19 and TRBJ1-5; D call uncertain. The CDR3 is 14 amino acids. V was pared by 5 bases and J by 0 bases, with 8 bases between. Germline lookup yields CDR1 LNHDA and CDR2 SQIVND (reference sequence). The CDR3 DNA is TGTGCCAGTAGTCTACAGAATAGCAATCAGCCCCAGCATTTT. Residues: CASSLQNSNQPQHF. Drawing the rest from reference TRBV19 and TRBJ1-5, the complete variable domain is DGGITQSPKYLFRKEGQNVTLSCEQNLNHDAMYWYRQDPGQGLRLIYYSQIVNDFQKGDIAEGYSVSREKKESFPLTVTSAQKNPTAFYLCASSLQNSNQPQHFGDGTRLSIL.

This clone was picked up one time. V usage is TRBV4-1 and J usage is TRBJ2-6; TRBD2 might be the D (5 bases). CDR3 length: 19 amino acids. Germline V CDR1 and CDR2: MGHRA, YSYEKL. V gave up 0 bases and J gave up 0 bases, with 15 bases separating them. This chain's CDR3 is CASSQDQSGVSSGANVLTF. The CDR3 DNA reads as TGCGCCAGCAGCCAAGATCAGAGCGGAGTATCCTCTGGGGCCAACGTCCTGACTTTC.

The rearrangement uses TRBV2 and TRBJ1-5; no firm D call. Germline CDR1 is SNHLY and CDR2 is FYNNEI. Trimming took off 5 bases at V and 3 bases at J, with 14 bases between the two ends. This CDR3 has 15 residues. The CDR3 DNA follows: TGTGCCAGCAGTCACGACCGGGTAAACAATCAGCCCCAGCATTTT. Its translation: CASSHDRVNNQPQHF.

The V call is TRBV2, the J call TRBJ1-5; TRBD1 matches 10 bases. V shed 2 bases, J shed 9 bases, and the junction held 16 bases outside the gene matches. There are 18 residues in the CDR3. Germline V gene data show CDR1 as SNHLY and CDR2 as FYNNEI. The CDR3 is CASSESRRRTGGSRPQHF. CDR3 nucleotides: TGTGCCAGCAGTGAATCACGACGACGGACAGGGGGGAGTCGGCCCCAGCATTTT.

V usage is TRBV11-3 and J usage is TRBJ2-7; 11 nucleotides align to TRBD2. The CDR3 is 17 residues long. The V gene's germline CDR1 is SGHNT and CDR2 YENEEA. V dropped 2 bases and J dropped 7; count of bases not matched to a gene: 13. CDR3 DNA: TGTGCCAGCAGCTTACCACCCGACGGTAGCGGGAGGGGTGAGCAGTACTTC. It is translated as CASSLPPDGSGRGEQYF.

The V and J genes are TRBV7-2 and TRBJ2-4; D may be TRBD2 (5 bases). CDR1 and CDR2 from the germline V gene are SGHTA and FQGNSA. The V end lost 5 bases, the J end lost 2 bases, and 16 bases lay between the germline ends. The length of the CDR3 is 16 residues. CDR3 region: CASSPPGSGSKNIQYF. The CDR3 bases are TGTGCCAGCAGCCCTCCGGGGTCCGGTTCCAAAAACATTCAGTACTTC.

The rearrangement joins TRBV27 to TRBJ2-7; weak D call: TRBD1 (6 bases). The CDR3 runs to 16 residues. Germline CDR1 MNHEY, CDR2 SMNVEV (reference sequence). V dropped 4 bases and J dropped 2 bases, with 18 bases sitting between them. The DNA of the CDR3 is TGTGCCAGCAGTTCATCCGCCCTGACAGGTCCCTACGAGCAGTACTTC. It yields the protein CASSSSALTGPYEQYF.

The V gene is TRBV14, the J gene TRBJ2-1, with a tentative D call TRBD2 (6 bases). The germline CDR1 and CDR2 sequences are SGHDN and FVKESK. V lost 1 base to trimming and J lost 0 bases, with 16 bases between them. This CDR3 has 18 residues. This CDR3 is CASSQGDFTLSSYNEQFF. DNA of the CDR3: TGTGCCAGCAGCCAAGGGGACTTCACCCTCAGCTCCTACAATGAGCAGTTCTTC.

This clone was seen a single time. The chain has TRBV5-6 and TRBJ2-1, with 12 nucleotides matching TRBD2. This CDR3 region has 18 residues. V lost 4 bases, J lost 10 bases, and 18 bases stayed unmatched. Germline V CDR1 and CDR2: SGHDT, YYEEEE. As DNA, the CDR3 is TGTGCCAGCAGCACCCGACTAGCGGGAGCTCCTTCCTTTGGGGAGCAGTTCTTC. Its translation: CASSTRLAGAPSFGEQFF.

This clone occurred once. The chain recombines TRBV6-1 with TRBJ2-7; D is possibly TRBD1 (7 bases). Trimming pared 0 bases from V and 2 bases from J, leaving 17 bases between. The CDR3 spans 17 residues. Germline loops: CDR1 MNHNS, CDR2 SASEGT. The CDR3 DNA reads as TGTGCCAGCAGTGAAGCGTCAGGGGCAGGGGGGACCTACGAGCAGTACTTC. It translates to CASSEASGAGGTYEQYF.

The rearrangement uses TRBV4-1 and TRBJ1-3; 7 positions agree with TRBD1. The CDR3 runs to 18 residues. Germline CDR1 is MGHRA and CDR2 is YSYEKL. J gave up 0 bases and V 0 bases, and 8 bases lay outside the gene matches. The CDR3 nucleotides read TGCGCCAGCAGCCAAGAATCGGGACAGCGACCCTCTGGAAACACCATATATTTT. The encoded protein is CASSQESGQRPSGNTIYF.

The rearrangement joins TRBV5-4 to TRBJ2-7; weak D call: TRBD1 (6 bases). There are 20 residues in the CDR3. V lost 0 bases and J lost 2, with 27 bases in between. CDR1 is SGHNT, CDR2 YYREEE, per germline (reference sequence). CDR3 DNA: TGTGCCAGCAGCTTGGGGACAGCCTCCACCCCGAGCCGGGGTCCCTACGAGCAGTACTTC. As protein: CASSLGTASTPSRGPYEQYF. The full variable domain, completed using reference TRBV5-4 and TRBJ2-7, is ETGVTQSPTHLIKTRGQQVTLRCSSQSGHNTVSWYQQALGQGPQFIFQYYREEENGRGNFPPRFSGLQFPNYSSELNVNALELDDSALYLCASSLGTASTPSRGPYEQYFGPGTRLTVT.

This chain links TRBV27 with TRBJ2-1; D is perhaps TRBD2 (5 bases). The CDR3 has 11 residues. Germline CDR1 is MNHEY and CDR2 is SMNVEV (reference sequence). In nucleotides, the CDR3 is TGTGCGACCCGGGGCTACAATGAGCAGTTCTTC. This codes for CATRGYNEQFF.

The rearrangement links TRBV28 to TRBJ2-1; no reliable D call. The CDR3 runs to 17 residues. Between the trimmed V and J ends, which lost 2 bases and 0 bases, there was a span of 14 bases. CDR1 is MDHEN and CDR2 is SYDVKM in the germline V gene. The CDR3 here is CASSLILAVISYNEQFF. CDR3 in DNA: TGTGCCAGCAGTTTAATCTTGGCTGTCATCTCCTACAATGAGCAGTTCTTC.

V gene TRBV10-1 combines with J gene TRBJ2-7, with 7 bases identical to TRBD2. There are 19 residues in the CDR3. Germline V gene data show CDR1 as WNHNN and CDR2 as SYGVQD (reference sequence). After removal of 3 bases from V and 3 bases from J, the junction contained 20 bases not matched to a gene. For the CDR3, the DNA is TGCGCCAGCAGTGAAGCTTTAGTGCCAGCAGGGACTACATACTACGAGCAGTACTTC. Protein: CASSEALVPAGTTYYEQYF.

Written as DNA, the CDR3 is TGTGCCAGCAGTTTAAGGGGGATTGGGGTGGCAGGGCCCTCCTACAATGAGCAGTTCTTC. Its protein product is CASSLRGIGVAGPSYNEQFF. This chain connects TRBV27 to TRBJ2-1; TRBD1 is a possible D gene (6 bases). CDR1 and CDR2 from the germline V gene are MNHEY and SMNVEV (reference sequence). The CDR3 has 20 amino acids. V was shortened by 2 bases and J by 0 bases, with 23 bases between the two germline ends.

V usage is TRBV11-3 and J usage is TRBJ1-2, with TRBD1 matching over 10 bases. The J segment lost 7 bases and the V segment lost 5 bases, leaving 13 bases of the junction unmatched. The germline V gene encodes CDR1 SGHNT and CDR2 YENEEA. The CDR3 is 16 residues long. The CDR3 region is CASSVSTGGERCGYTF. The CDR3 DNA follows: TGTGCCAGCAGCGTATCGACAGGGGGCGAGCGATGTGGCTACACCTTC.